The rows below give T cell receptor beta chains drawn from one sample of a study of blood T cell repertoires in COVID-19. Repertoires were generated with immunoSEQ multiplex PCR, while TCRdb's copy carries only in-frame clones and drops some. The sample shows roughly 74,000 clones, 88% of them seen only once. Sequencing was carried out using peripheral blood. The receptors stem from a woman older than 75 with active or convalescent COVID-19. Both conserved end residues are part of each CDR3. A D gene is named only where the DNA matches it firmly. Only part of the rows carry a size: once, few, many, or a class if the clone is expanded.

TGTGCCAGCAAGGACGTCCCTAGCGCTGAAGCTTTCTTT	CASKDVPSAEAFF	TRBJ1-1	TRBV11-3	once	NA
TGTGCCAGCAGTTACTCGACAGGGGCTGGGGCCAACGTCCTGACTTTC	CASSYSTGAGANVLTF	TRBJ2-6	TRBV6-2/TRBV6-3	NA	TRBD1
TGTGCCACCTTGGACAGGGCTAGTAATCAGCCCCAGCATTTT	CATLDRASNQPQHF	TRBJ1-5	TRBV15	NA	TRBD1
TGCGCCAGCAGCTTGGCCTCGCCGGGCACTGAAGCTTTCTTT	CASSLASPGTEAFF	TRBJ1-1	TRBV5-1	NA	NA
TGTGCCAGCAGCTTAATAAGTCGGGTCTACGAGCAGTACTTC	CASSLISRVYEQYF	TRBJ2-7	TRBV7-2	NA	NA
TGTGCCAGCATTCCACAGGGAGGGGGCTATGGCTACACCTTC	CASIPQGGGYGYTF	TRBJ1-2	TRBV6-5	NA	NA
TGTGCCACCAGTGATTTGCGCGGGGGACTGGGTGGGCAGTTCTTC	CATSDLRGGLGGQFF	TRBJ2-1	TRBV24-1	NA	TRBD2
TGTGCCAGCAGCTTCGCCAGGGGGCTAGGGCTTAGCAATCAGCCCCAGCATTTT	CASSFARGLGLSNQPQHF	TRBJ1-5	TRBV5-8	NA	TRBD1
TGTGCCAGCAGCTTCTTGACTAGCAGTAACACAGATACGCAGTATTTT	CASSFLTSSNTDTQYF	TRBJ2-3	TRBV11-2	NA	TRBD2
TGTGCAAGTCGCCCTCCCCAGCCCCAGCATTTT	CASRPPQPQHF	TRBJ1-5	TRBV12-2	NA	NA
TGTGCCAGCAGCTTAGATAGGACTAGCGGGAGTTCGTTGGGCAAAAACATTCAGTACTTC	CASSLDRTSGSSLGKNIQYF	TRBJ2-4	TRBV11-3	once	TRBD2
TGTGCCATCAGTGGGACGGACACGGATAGCAATCAGCCCCAGCATTTT	CAISGTDTDSNQPQHF	TRBJ1-5	TRBV10-3	NA	NA
TGTGCCAGCAGTGACAGAAACACCGGGGAGCTGTTTTTT	CASSDRNTGELFF	TRBJ2-2	TRBV25-1	NA	NA
TGTGCCATCAGTGAGTCGAAGGGACAGGTCCCTCTACCTTATGGCTACACCTTC	CAISESKGQVPLPYGYTF	TRBJ1-2	TRBV10-3	NA	TRBD1
TGTGCCAGCAGTTACTGGTCGGGGGACAATGAGCAGTTCTTC	CASSYWSGDNEQFF	TRBJ2-1	TRBV6-2/TRBV6-3	NA	NA
TGTGCCACCAGTGATTTAGGGGAACAATACAATGAGCAGTTCTTC	CATSDLGEQYNEQFF	TRBJ2-1	TRBV24-1	NA	NA
TGTGCCAGCAGCACCCTGGGACAGGGAGTCGCCTACGAGCAGTACTTC	CASSTLGQGVAYEQYF	TRBJ2-7	TRBV9	once	TRBD1
TGTGCCAGCAGAGCCGGGACTCGAAACACTGAAGCTTTCTTT	CASRAGTRNTEAFF	TRBJ1-1	TRBV2	NA	NA
TGTGCCACCAGCAGGACGGGAGGGGTGTATGGCTACACCTTC	CATSRTGGVYGYTF	TRBJ1-2	TRBV15	NA	NA
TGTGCCAGCAGTTTAGCGGACTCCTACGAGCAGTACTTC	CASSLADSYEQYF	TRBJ2-7	TRBV28	NA	NA
TGTGCTAGTGGTTTGGTTTCGGGTTCTGGGGCCAACGTCCTGACTTTC	CASGLVSGSGANVLTF	TRBJ2-6	TRBV12-5	NA	NA
TGTGCCAGCTCACCCGGTACAGGGACTGAAGCTTTCTTT	CASSPGTGTEAFF	TRBJ1-1	TRBV18	NA	NA
TGCGCCAGCAGCATACCGTGGGCTAGCGGGAGGGATGAGCAGTTCTTC	CASSIPWASGRDEQFF	TRBJ2-1	TRBV5-1	NA	TRBD2
TGTGCCAGCAGCGGGCTCCGACAGGGGGCGTTGGGAAGCTACACCTTC	CASSGLRQGALGSYTF	TRBJ1-2	TRBV5-4	NA	TRBD1
TGTGCCAGCAGTTCCACGGTGAACACTGAAGCTTTCTTT	CASSSTVNTEAFF	TRBJ1-1	TRBV7-2	NA	NA
TGTGCCAGCACCCAGCGGACTAGCGGGGGGTCGGTAGGGACCCAGTACTTC	CASTQRTSGGSVGTQYF	TRBJ2-5	TRBV11-2	NA	TRBD2
TGTGCCAGCACCTTGCTCGGGACAGGAGGCAGAGCTTTCTTT	CASTLLGTGGRAFF	TRBJ1-1	TRBV27	NA	TRBD1
TGTGCCAGCTCACCGGCCATCGGCAGGGTTGACTATGGCTACACCTTC	CASSPAIGRVDYGYTF	TRBJ1-2	TRBV18	NA	NA
TGTGCTAGTGGGTCTAGCCAGACGGATGGCTACACCTTC	CASGSSQTDGYTF	TRBJ1-2	TRBV12-5	once	NA
TGTGCCAGCAGCCAAGAAGGGAGGGCTCGTCGCGAGCAGTACTTC	CASSQEGRARREQYF	TRBJ2-7	TRBV3-1/TRBV3-2	many	TRBD2
TGTGCCAGCAGTTATCAACTAGCGGGGTCAGATACGCAGTATTTT	CASSYQLAGSDTQYF	TRBJ2-3	TRBV6-5	NA	TRBD2
TGTGCCATCAGTCCTACTCCGGGACAGGGGGGTGGAAACACCATATATTTT	CAISPTPGQGGGNTIYF	TRBJ1-3	TRBV10-3	few	TRBD1
TGTGCCAGCACCCTATCGGGGTTTGGAAACACCATATATTTT	CASTLSGFGNTIYF	TRBJ1-3	TRBV2	NA	NA
TGTGCCTGGAGTGCTGACAGGAGGACTGAAGCTTTCTTT	CAWSADRRTEAFF	TRBJ1-1	TRBV30	once	NA
TGTGCAAGTCGCATGGGACTAGCGCGGACCGGGGAGCTGTTTTTT	CASRMGLARTGELFF	TRBJ2-2	TRBV12-2	NA	NA
TGTGCCAGTAGTTATGCTAGCGGGGGGTTCACAGATACGCAGTATTTT	CASSYASGGFTDTQYF	TRBJ2-3	TRBV19	few	TRBD2
TGTGCCAGCAGCTTCTGGCGGGAGAGGATAGATACGCAGTATTTT	CASSFWRERIDTQYF	TRBJ2-3	TRBV7-2	NA	TRBD2
TGTGCCAGCAGCGCGGTAGCGGGAGGGAACAATGAGCAGTTCTTC	CASSAVAGGNNEQFF	TRBJ2-1	TRBV9	NA	TRBD2
TGCAGCGTTGAAGGGACAGGGGGATATGGCTACACCTTC	CSVEGTGGYGYTF	TRBJ1-2	TRBV29-1	NA	TRBD1
TGTGCCAGCAGCCTCGATAGCGGGGGGGCCGGAGATACGCAGTATTTT	CASSLDSGGAGDTQYF	TRBJ2-3	TRBV2	NA	TRBD2
TGTGCCAGTACCTCGGACAGGGGGCTTGGAAACACCATATATTTT	CASTSDRGLGNTIYF	TRBJ1-3	TRBV19	NA	TRBD1
TGTGCCAGCAGCCAATTTAACAGGGCTAACGGGGAGCTGTTTTTT	CASSQFNRANGELFF	TRBJ2-2	TRBV5-6	NA	NA
TGTGCCAGCAGTTTCCTACTAGCGGGGGGCATGCTCTACAATGAGCAGTTCTTC	CASSFLLAGGMLYNEQFF	TRBJ2-1	TRBV2	NA	TRBD2
TGCAGCGTTGACTGGTGGGGAGTAGACTATGGCTACACCTTC	CSVDWWGVDYGYTF	TRBJ1-2	TRBV29-1	NA	NA
TGTGCCAGCAGCCCGGGGACAGGCCTAGCCTACGAGCAGTACTTC	CASSPGTGLAYEQYF	TRBJ2-7	TRBV9	once	TRBD1
TGTGCCAGTAGTACATGGGGGAGGAGCACTGAAGCTTTCTTT	CASSTWGRSTEAFF	TRBJ1-1	TRBV19	NA	NA
TGTGCCAGCAGCTTGAGGACAGGGGAGGAGACCCAGTACTTC	CASSLRTGEETQYF	TRBJ2-5	TRBV5-4	once	TRBD1
TGTGCCAGCTCACTCCCGGGACACATGAACACTGAAGCTTTCTTT	CASSLPGHMNTEAFF	TRBJ1-1	TRBV18	NA	NA
TGTGCCATCAGTGAGGCCCACAGGGGCACCGGGGAGCTGTTTTTT	CAISEAHRGTGELFF	TRBJ2-2	TRBV10-3	NA	TRBD1